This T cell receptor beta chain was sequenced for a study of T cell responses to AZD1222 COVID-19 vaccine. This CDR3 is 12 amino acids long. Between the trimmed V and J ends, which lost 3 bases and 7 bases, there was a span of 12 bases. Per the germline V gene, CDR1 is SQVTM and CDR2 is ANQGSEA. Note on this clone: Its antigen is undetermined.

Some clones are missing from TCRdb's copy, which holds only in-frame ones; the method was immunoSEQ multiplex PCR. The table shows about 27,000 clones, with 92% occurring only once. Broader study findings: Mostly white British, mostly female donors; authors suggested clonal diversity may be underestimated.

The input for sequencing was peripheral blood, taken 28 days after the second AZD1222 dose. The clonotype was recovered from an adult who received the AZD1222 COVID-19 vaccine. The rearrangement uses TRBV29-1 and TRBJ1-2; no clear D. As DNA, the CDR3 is TGCAGCGTTGACTTAACCGCCTCTGGCTACACCTTC. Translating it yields CSVDLTASGYTF.